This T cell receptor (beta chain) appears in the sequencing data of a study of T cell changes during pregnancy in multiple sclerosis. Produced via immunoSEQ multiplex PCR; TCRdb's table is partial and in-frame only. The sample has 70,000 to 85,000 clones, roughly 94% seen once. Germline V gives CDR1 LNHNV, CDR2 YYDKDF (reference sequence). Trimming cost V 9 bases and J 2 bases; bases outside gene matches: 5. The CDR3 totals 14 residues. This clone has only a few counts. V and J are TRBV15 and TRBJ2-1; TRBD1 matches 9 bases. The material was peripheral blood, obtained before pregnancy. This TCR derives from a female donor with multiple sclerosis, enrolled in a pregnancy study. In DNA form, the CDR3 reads TGTGCCACAGAGGGACAGGGCCCCTACAATGAGCAGTTCTTC. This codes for CATEGQGPYNEQFF.